This T cell receptor (beta chain) comes out of a study of blood T cell repertoires in COVID-19. How the authors handled the data: By means of reference gene primer amplification, nucleated cell counts were estimated. Sequenced by immunoSEQ multiplex PCR; TCRdb stores in-frame clones only, minus some. Clone size and V and J calls were adopted from that table, with D and trimming inferred from the DNA. This table holds about 100,000 clones, approximately 88% found once. Between the trimmed V and J ends, which lost 2 bases and 0 bases, there was a span of 6 bases. The CDR3 is 15 amino acids. Germline CDR1 is SGDLS and CDR2 is YYNGEE.

The specimen was peripheral blood. The sequence was collected from a man aged 45-65 years with active or convalescent COVID-19. The chain joins TRBV9 to TRBJ2-6, with D possibly matching TRBD2 (5 bases). CDR3 region: CASSVSGSGANVLTF. CDR3 coding DNA: TGTGCCAGCAGCGTCAGCGGCTCTGGGGCCAACGTCCTGACTTTC.